These 26 T cell receptor beta chains originate from one sample sequenced in a study of T cells of healthy individuals. TCRdb re-analysed the 5' RACE reads in MiXCR, keeping a single row per CDR3 protein. The data contain about 96,000 distinct CDR3 sequences, roughly a sixth of them singletons. Receptor source: a human donor in good health.

This clonotype was seen a few times. The chain carries TRBV2 and TRBJ2-7, with D possibly TRBD1 on 6 matching bases. Germline values: CDR1 SNHLY, CDR2 FYNNEI. This CDR3 is built from 12 residues. Trimming removed 8 bases from V and 2 bases from J, with 10 bases in between. Here the CDR3 reads CASGGSPYEQYF. CDR3 DNA: TGTGCCAGCGGGGGCTCCCCCTACGAGCAGTACTTC.

This clonotype appeared a few times. The gene calls are TRBV7-8 and TRBJ2-5; tentative D call: TRBD2 (5 bases). Trimming shortened V by 1 base and J by 4 bases, and 10 bases separated the two germline ends. This CDR3 has 14 residues. Germline values: CDR1 SGHVS, CDR2 FQNEAQ. CDR3 in amino acids: CASSLGTSSETQYF. The CDR3, as DNA: TGTGCCAGCAGCTTAGGAACTAGTTCAGAGACCCAGTACTTC. The whole variable domain, remainder taken from reference TRBV7-8 and TRBJ2-5, is GAGVSQSPRYKVAKRGQDVALRCDPISGHVSLFWYQQALGQGPEFLTYFQNEAQLDKSGLPSDRFFAERPEGSVSTLKIQRTQQEDSAVYLCASSLGTSSETQYFGPGTRLLVL.

This clonotype was seen at least ten times. CDR3 coding DNA: TGTGCCAGCAGTTACGCGTTAGCGGGGTACGAGCAGTACTTC. Translating it yields CASSYALAGYEQYF. The V gene is TRBV6-6, the J gene TRBJ2-7; TRBD2 matches at 8 bases. CDR3 size: 14 residues. Germline V gene lookup returns CDR1 MNHNY and CDR2 SVGAGI (reference sequence). Trimming at V came to 2 bases and at J to 4 bases, leaving 4 bases not matched to a gene.

This clonotype was recorded a few times. The gene calls are TRBV20-1 and TRBJ1-5, with TRBD1 as a possible D gene (5 bases). Trimming pared 5 bases from V and 7 bases from J, leaving 12 bases between. Germline values: CDR1 DFQATT, CDR2 SNEGSKA (reference sequence). CDR3 length: 12 residues. CDR3 region: CSAGGASQPQHF. The CDR3 nucleotides are TGCAGTGCTGGCGGGGCGTCGCAGCCCCAGCATTTT.

This clonotype was counted a few times. The chain joins TRBV28 to TRBJ1-1, with a tentative D call TRBD1 (5 bases). Per the germline V gene, CDR1 is MDHEN and CDR2 is SYDVKM. This CDR3 has 13 residues. With 5 bases removed from V and 4 bases from J, the gap between germline ends came to 11 bases. In nucleotides, the CDR3 is TGTGCCAGCAGTCGCAGTGGGGCCACTGAAGCTTTCTTT. Translated, it gives CASSRSGATEAFF. Complete variable domain (other parts from reference TRBV28 and TRBJ1-1): DVKVTQSSRYLVKRTGEKVFLECVQDMDHENMFWYRQDPGLGLRLIYFSYDVKMKEKGDIPEGYSVSREKKERFSLILESASTNQTSMYLCASSRSGATEAFFGQGTRLTVV.

This clonotype was counted only a few times. The V call is TRBV11-1, the J call TRBJ2-3; D gene uncertain. Germline V gene data show CDR1 as SGHAT and CDR2 as FQDESV (reference sequence). V gave up 5 bases and J gave up 5 bases, with 14 bases separating them. CDR3 length: 14 residues. This CDR3 reads CASSDFQSGDTQYF. In nucleotides, the CDR3 is TGTGCCAGCAGCGACTTCCAGTCAGGAGATACGCAGTATTTT.

This chain connects TRBV10-3 to TRBJ1-5; D unclear. The CDR3 runs 13 residues. Per the germline V gene, CDR1 is ENHRY and CDR2 is SYGVKD. The V and J ends lost 2 bases and 4 bases respectively, with 6 bases between them. The CDR3 DNA reads TGTGCCATCAGTGAGACTAAGAATCAGCCCCAGCATTTT. Its protein is CAISETKNQPQHF.

This clonotype was seen repeatedly, ten times or more. The gene calls are TRBV5-1 and TRBJ1-4; perhaps TRBD1 as D (6 bases). The CDR3 extends over 14 amino acids. The germline V and J ends were trimmed by 4 bases and 8 bases, with 15 bases remaining between them. Per germline, CDR1 SGHRS and CDR2 YFSETQ. CDR3 residues: CASSPGQYREKLFF. Here the CDR3 DNA reads TGCGCCAGCAGCCCCGGACAGTATCGGGAAAAACTGTTTTTT.

The chain is built from TRBV7-9 and TRBJ2-5; D is undetermined. The V gene's germline CDR1 is SEHNR and CDR2 FQNEAQ (reference sequence). The V end lost 5 bases, the J end lost 2 bases, and 12 bases lay between the germline ends. This CDR3 is built from 14 residues. CDR3 DNA sequence: TGTGCCAGCAGCCCCTTCGCCGAGCAAGAGACCCAGTACTTC. It yields the protein CASSPFAEQETQYF.

This CDR3 reads CASSRRVNYEQYF. The CDR3 coding sequence is TGTGCCAGCAGCAGGCGGGTCAACTACGAGCAGTACTTC. This rearrangement joins TRBV7-2 to TRBJ2-7; TRBD2 might be the D (5 bases). The CDR3 has 13 amino acids. Looked up from germline, CDR1 is SGHTA and CDR2 is FQGNSA. V dropped 5 bases and J dropped 3 bases, with 11 bases sitting between them.

Judged by abundance, this clonotype is medium-sized. The V gene is TRBV20-1, the J gene TRBJ1-6, with 10 bases fitting TRBD1. CDR3 length: 17 residues. J lost 7 bases, V lost 2 bases, and 11 bases had no gene match. Germline loops: CDR1 DFQATT, CDR2 SNEGSKA (reference sequence). The CDR3 bases are TGCAGTGCTAGACCCTCAGGGCTGGGACAGGGGAATTCACCCCTCCACTTT. Amino acid sequence: CSARPSGLGQGNSPLHF.

As for this clonotype: Germline is not matched at one junction end, which may reflect a read error. The chain carries TRBV29-1 and TRBJ2-3, with D perhaps matching TRBD2 (7 bases). Germline V gives CDR1 SQVTM, CDR2 ANQGSEA. CDR3 length: 11 amino acids. The CDR3 DNA reads as TGCAGCGTTGAAAAGGGGGGGATAGTGGCTTTT. Encoded protein: CSVEKGGIVAF.

Many counts were recorded for this clonotype. The V and J genes are TRBV12-5 and TRBJ2-1, with D possibly TRBD1 on 5 matching bases. The CDR3 extends over 17 amino acids. Germline V gene data show CDR1 as LGHNT and CDR2 as FRNRAP. Trimming stripped 6 bases from V and 4 bases from J, with 22 bases between. CDR3 protein: CASGSGVRGGLYNEQFF. The CDR3 nucleotides read TGTGCTAGTGGGTCGGGTGTAAGGGGCGGCCTTTACAATGAGCAGTTCTTC.

This chain uses TRBV4-2 with TRBJ1-1; perhaps TRBD1 as D (6 bases). This CDR3 comprises 14 residues. V shed 2 bases and J shed 1 base, with 8 bases lying between them. The germline V gene has CDR1 LGHNA and CDR2 YNFKEQ. The CDR3 loop reads CASSQTGANTEAFF. The CDR3 nucleotides read TGTGCCAGCAGCCAAACGGGGGCGAACACTGAAGCTTTCTTT.

This rearrangement joins TRBV7-9 to TRBJ2-2; D call uncertain. The CDR3 is 14 amino acids. The V end lost 10 bases, the J end lost 4 bases, and 16 bases lay between the germline ends. CDR1 and CDR2 from the germline V gene are SEHNR and FQNEAQ (reference sequence). CDR3 DNA sequence: TGTGCCACCGAGGATGGGAAATCCACCGGGGAGCTGTTTTTT. Protein product: CATEDGKSTGELFF.

This clonotype was observed many times. The gene calls are TRBV25-1 and TRBJ2-4; TRBD2 matches 8 bases. Germline CDR1 reads MGHDK; CDR2 reads SYGVNS. The CDR3 is made up of 12 amino acids. Germline trimming cut 4 bases from V and 13 bases from J; bases unmatched to any gene: 6. The CDR3 nucleotides are TGTGCCAGCAGTGCCCCGCGGGAGGCCCAGTACTTC. Translated: CASSAPREAQYF.

The sample holds one count of this clonotype. The rearrangement joins TRBV2 to TRBJ2-4; TRBD1 matches 10 bases. The CDR3 is made up of 16 amino acids. The germline gives CDR1 SNHLY, CDR2 FYNNEI. The ends lost 3 bases at V and 3 bases at J; junction bases unmatched: 5. This chain's CDR3 is CASSETGGLIKNIQYF. The CDR3 DNA reads TGTGCCAGCAGTGAGACAGGGGGCCTGATCAAAAACATTCAGTACTTC. Using reference TRBV2 and TRBJ2-4 for the parts outside the CDR3, the full variable domain is EPEVTQTPSHQVTQMGQEVILRCVPISNHLYFYWYRQILGQKVEFLVSFYNNEISEKSEIFDDQFSVERPDGSNFTLKIRSTKLEDSAMYFCASSETGGLIKNIQYFGAGTRLSVL.

This clonotype has at least ten counts. V usage is TRBV5-1 and J usage is TRBJ2-1, with a tentative D call TRBD2 (5 bases). The CDR3 runs 16 residues. Per the germline V gene, CDR1 is SGHRS and CDR2 is YFSETQ. The V and J ends lost 1 base and 0 bases respectively, with 11 bases between them. CDR3 in DNA: TGCGCCAGCAGCTTGAGGGTGGGGAGCTCCTACAATGAGCAGTTCTTC. Amino acids: CASSLRVGSSYNEQFF.

This clonotype was seen a few times. The rearrangement joins TRBV29-1 to TRBJ2-1; TRBD1 aligns across 8 bases. Germline V gene sequence: CDR1 SQVTM, CDR2 ANQGSEA. After removal of 4 bases from V and 2 bases from J, the junction contained 7 bases not matched to a gene. The CDR3 sequence is 15 residues long. The CDR3 bases are TGCAGCGTTGTCAGGGGGCAAGTAACCTACAATGAGCAGTTCTTC. Translation: CSVVRGQVTYNEQFF.

The rearrangement links TRBV29-1 to TRBJ2-2, with 7 bases that match TRBD1. This CDR3 has 13 residues. Germline-derived CDR1 and CDR2 are SQVTM and ANQGSEA. The V gene end was trimmed by 7 bases and the J gene end by 3 bases; junction bases not matched to a gene: 5. CDR3 sequence reads: CSGWDSDTGELFF. CDR3 DNA sequence: TGCAGCGGGTGGGACAGCGACACCGGGGAGCTGTTTTTT.

In this sample, this clonotype turned up a few times. The chain combines TRBV28 with TRBJ1-5; D remains unclear. V was clipped by 1 base and J by 5 bases, with 3 bases between them. The CDR3 runs to 12 residues. CDR1 and CDR2 (germline): MDHEN, SYDVKM. CDR3 residues: CASSLLDQPQHF. CDR3 nucleotides: TGTGCCAGCAGTTTATTGGATCAGCCCCAGCATTTT.

This clonotype was counted at least ten times. The chain recombines TRBV19 with TRBJ1-1, with D maybe TRBD1 (6 bases). Germline-derived CDR1 and CDR2 are LNHDA and SQIVND (reference sequence). V was trimmed by 2 bases and J by 0 bases, leaving 7 bases between them. The CDR3 sequence is 14 residues long. CDR3 coding DNA: TGTGCCAGTAGTATAACAGGGCTGAACACTGAAGCTTTCTTT. The encoded protein is CASSITGLNTEAFF.

The table lists this clonotype with many counts. The rearrangement uses TRBV7-2 and TRBJ2-7; no firm D call. The CDR3 length is 14 residues. V shed 1 base and J shed 2 bases, with 9 bases lying between them. Per the germline V gene, CDR1 is SGHTA and CDR2 is FQGNSA. The CDR3 sequence: CASSLGSVTYEQYF. CDR3 in DNA: TGTGCCAGCAGCTTAGGTTCGGTAACCTACGAGCAGTACTTC.

This clonotype has ten or more counts. The chain is built from TRBV7-9 and TRBJ1-1, with 7 bases aligning to TRBD1. Germline V CDR1 and CDR2: SEHNR, FQNEAQ (reference sequence). The CDR3 spans 17 residues. V lost 7 bases to trimming and J lost 0 bases; unmatched junction nucleotides: 14. CDR3 residues: CASTRETGVRLNTEAFF. In nucleotides, the CDR3 is TGTGCCAGCACCCGTGAAACAGGGGTGAGGCTGAACACTGAAGCTTTCTTT.

This clonotype was seen repeatedly, ten times or more. The chain joins TRBV20-1 to TRBJ1-6; weak D call: TRBD1 (6 bases). Germline V gene data show CDR1 as DFQATT and CDR2 as SNEGSKA (reference sequence). V lost 3 bases and J 3 bases, leaving 12 bases between the germline ends. The CDR3 has 15 amino acids. The CDR3 bases are TGCAGTGCTAGCGACGGGACAAGCTATAATTCACCCCTCCACTTT. Protein sequence: CSASDGTSYNSPLHF.

This clonotype occurred many times. The genes are TRBV3-1 and TRBJ1-6; no clear D gene. V lost 0 bases and J 10 bases, leaving 10 bases between the germline ends. Germline CDR1 LGHDT, CDR2 YNNKEL (reference sequence). CDR3 length: 14 amino acids. The CDR3 region has the DNA TGTGCCAGCAGCCAAGAACGTCAATTCTCACCCCTCCACTTT. Its translation: CASSQERQFSPLHF.